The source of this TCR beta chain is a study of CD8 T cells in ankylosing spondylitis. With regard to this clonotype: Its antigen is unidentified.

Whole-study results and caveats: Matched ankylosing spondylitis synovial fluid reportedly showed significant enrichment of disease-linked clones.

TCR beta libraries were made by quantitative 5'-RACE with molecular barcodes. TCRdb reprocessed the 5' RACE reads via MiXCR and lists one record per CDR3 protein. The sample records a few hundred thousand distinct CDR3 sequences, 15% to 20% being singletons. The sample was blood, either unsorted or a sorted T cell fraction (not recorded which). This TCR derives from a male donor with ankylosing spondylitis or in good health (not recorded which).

CDR3 nucleotides: TGTGCCAGCAGCGGATCCCTCCGGGACAGCGTCGAAGAGACCCAGTACTTC. Translated: CASSGSLRDSVEETQYF. The chain employs TRBV9 and TRBJ2-5, with TRBD1 matching over 7 bases. The CDR3 sequence is 17 residues long. V lost 3 bases, J lost 3 bases, and 14 bases stayed unmatched. Germline V gives CDR1 SGDLS, CDR2 YYNGEE.